The clone carrying this TCR beta chain appeared many times. Its antigen is unknown. CDR3 size: 12 residues. Germline V gene data show CDR1 as LNHNV and CDR2 as YYDKDF (reference sequence). V lost 1 base and J lost 2, with 3 bases in between. Unique molecular identifiers were used in preparing the TCRbeta library. TCRdb reprocessed the PCR reads with MiXCR, giving one entry per CDR3 protein. The sample yields about 300,000 distinct CDR3 sequences, nearly 8% seen once. This sample is drawn from a study of T-cell reconstitution after alpha-beta-depleted transplantation in children. Study-wide results and limits: One year after transplant, T-cell counts and diversity came mostly from newly produced T cells.

The sample consisted of peripheral blood, taken 360 days after TCRalphabeta/CD19-depleted stem cell transplant. This receptor was taken from a female patient between 2 and 15 years old who had a stem cell transplant for Fanconi anemia, so the T cells may come from the graft donor. The V call is TRBV15, the J call TRBJ2-7; D is unclear. This CDR3 is CATSRGTYEQYF. CDR3 in DNA: TGTGCCACCAGCAGAGGGACCTACGAGCAGTACTTC.